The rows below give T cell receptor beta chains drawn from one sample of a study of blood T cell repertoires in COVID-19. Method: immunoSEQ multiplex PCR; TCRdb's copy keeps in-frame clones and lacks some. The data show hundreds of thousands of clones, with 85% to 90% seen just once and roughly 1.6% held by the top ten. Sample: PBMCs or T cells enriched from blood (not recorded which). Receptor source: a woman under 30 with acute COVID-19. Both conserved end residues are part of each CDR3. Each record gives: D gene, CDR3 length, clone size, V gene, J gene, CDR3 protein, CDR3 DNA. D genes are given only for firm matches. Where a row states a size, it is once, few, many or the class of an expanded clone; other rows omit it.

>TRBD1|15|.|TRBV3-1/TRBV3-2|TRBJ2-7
CASNRGTGLNYEQYF
TGTGCCAGCAACCGTGGGACAGGGCTCAACTACGAGCAGTACTTC
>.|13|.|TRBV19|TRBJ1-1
CASSILGKAEAFF
TGTGCCAGTAGTATCCTAGGAAAGGCTGAAGCTTTCTTT
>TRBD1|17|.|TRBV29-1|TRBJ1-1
CSVPFGGTQGMNTEAFF
TGCAGCGTCCCCTTTGGCGGAACACAGGGGATGAACACTGAAGCTTTCTTT
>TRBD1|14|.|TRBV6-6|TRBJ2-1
CASSYSAGGGEQFF
TGTGCCAGCAGTTACTCGGCAGGGGGCGGTGAGCAGTTCTTC
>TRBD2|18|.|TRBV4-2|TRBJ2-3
CASSQALAGGQRTDTQYF
TGTGCCAGCAGCCAAGCACTAGCGGGAGGGCAGAGAACAGATACGCAGTATTTT
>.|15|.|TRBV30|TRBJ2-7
CAWRPGTFGSYEQYF
TGTGCCTGGAGGCCCGGGACTTTCGGCTCCTACGAGCAGTACTTC
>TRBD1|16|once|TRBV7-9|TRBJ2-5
CASSRPPGQGAETQYF
TGTGCCAGCAGCCGACCCCCGGGACAGGGGGCCGAGACCCAGTACTTC
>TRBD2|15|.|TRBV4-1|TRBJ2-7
CASSQRILAGNEQYF
TGCGCCAGCAGCCAAAGGATACTAGCGGGAAACGAGCAGTACTTC
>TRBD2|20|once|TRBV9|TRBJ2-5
CASSVSSEQGLVENQETQYF
TGTGCCAGCAGCGTCTCCTCGGAACAAGGACTAGTGGAAAACCAAGAGACCCAGTACTTC
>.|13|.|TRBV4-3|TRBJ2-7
CASSQGTRAEQYF
TGCGCCAGCAGCCAAGGTACGAGGGCCGAGCAGTACTTC
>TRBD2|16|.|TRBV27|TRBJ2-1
CASNDRTSGRENEQFF
TGTGCCAGCAACGATCGGACTAGCGGGAGGGAAAATGAGCAGTTCTTC
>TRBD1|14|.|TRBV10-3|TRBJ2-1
CAIRGDRLPSGQFF
TGTGCCATCAGGGGGGACAGACTCCCAAGTGGGCAGTTCTTC
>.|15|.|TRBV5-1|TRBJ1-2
CASSENLDRGYGYTF
TGCGCCAGCAGCGAGAACTTGGATAGGGGGTATGGCTACACCTTC
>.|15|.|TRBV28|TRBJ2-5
CASSWAGLRLKTQYF
TGTGCCAGCAGTTGGGCAGGGTTGCGTTTAAAGACCCAGTACTTC
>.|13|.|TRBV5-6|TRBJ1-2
CASSPTVSYGYTF
TGTGCCAGCAGCCCGACAGTTTCCTATGGCTACACCTTC
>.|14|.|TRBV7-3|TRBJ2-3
CASSHGLNPDTQYF
TGTGCCAGCAGCCACGGACTAAACCCAGATACGCAGTATTTT
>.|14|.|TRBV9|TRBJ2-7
CASSLETGSYEQYF
TGTGCCAGCAGCCTTGAGACTGGCTCCTACGAGCAGTACTTC
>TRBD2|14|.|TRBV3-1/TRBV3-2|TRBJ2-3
CASSQGGYTDTQYF
TGTGCCAGCAGCCAGGGGGGGTACACAGATACGCAGTATTTT
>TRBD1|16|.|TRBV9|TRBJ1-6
CASSVKRPQGGSPLHF
TGTGCCAGCAGCGTAAAGAGACCCCAGGGGGGTTCACCCCTCCACTTT
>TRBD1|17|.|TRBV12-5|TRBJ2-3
CASGLVSGTGGKLTQYF
TGTGCTAGTGGTTTGGTATCCGGTACAGGGGGCAAGCTTACGCAGTATTTT
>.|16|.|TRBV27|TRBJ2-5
CASSQSYRSVIETQYF
TGTGCCAGCAGTCAATCATACAGGTCCGTCATAGAGACCCAGTACTTC
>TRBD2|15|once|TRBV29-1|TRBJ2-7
CSAEELAGGSYEQYF
TGCAGCGCAGAAGAACTAGCGGGAGGGTCCTACGAGCAGTACTTC
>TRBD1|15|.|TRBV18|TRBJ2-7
CASSDPGTGAYEQYF
TGTGCCAGCTCAGATCCCGGGACAGGCGCCTACGAGCAGTACTTC
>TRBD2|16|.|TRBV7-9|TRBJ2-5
CASSLAGLPTQGTQYF
TGTGCCAGCAGCTTAGCGGGACTACCAACCCAAGGGACCCAGTACTTC
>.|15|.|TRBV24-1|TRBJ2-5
CATSDASGPVETQYF
TGTGCCACCAGTGACGCGAGCGGCCCTGTGGAGACCCAGTACTTC
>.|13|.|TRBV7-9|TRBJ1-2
CASSFMGDGGYTF
TGTGCCAGCAGCTTTATGGGAGACGGCGGCTACACCTTC
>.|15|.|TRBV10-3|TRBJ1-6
CAISESGQGSSPLHF
TGTGCCATCAGTGAGTCAGGGCAGGGGAGTTCACCCCTCCACTTT
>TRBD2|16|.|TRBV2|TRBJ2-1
CAMLLRTSGRKVEQFF
TGTGCCATGCTACTCCGGACTAGCGGGAGGAAGGTTGAGCAGTTCTTC
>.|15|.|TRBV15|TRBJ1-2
CATSRAGRDVDGYTF
TGTGCCACCAGCAGAGCCGGGCGGGACGTCGATGGCTACACCTTC
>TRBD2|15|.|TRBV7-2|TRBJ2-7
CASSKRSGRLWEQYF
TGTGCCAGCAGCAAACGTAGCGGGAGACTATGGGAGCAGTACTTC
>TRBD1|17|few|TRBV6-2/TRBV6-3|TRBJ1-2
CASSYSRTGEENYGYTF
TGTGCCAGCAGTTACTCGAGAACAGGGGAGGAAAACTATGGCTACACCTTC
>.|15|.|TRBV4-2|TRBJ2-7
CASSQGGTADYEQYF
TGTGCCAGCAGCCAAGGCGGGACAGCTGACTACGAGCAGTACTTC
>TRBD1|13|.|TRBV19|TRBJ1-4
CASIGTANEKLFF
TGTGCCAGTATCGGGACAGCGAATGAAAAACTGTTTTTT
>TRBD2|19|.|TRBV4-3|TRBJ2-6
CASSQDILAEESGANVLTF
TGCGCCAGCAGCCAAGATATCCTAGCGGAAGAGTCTGGGGCCAACGTCCTGACTTTC
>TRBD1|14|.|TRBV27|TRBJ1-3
CASSRTGWSNTIYF
TGTGCCAGCAGCCGGACAGGTTGGAGTAACACCATATATTTT
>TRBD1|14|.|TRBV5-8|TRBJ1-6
CASTLGQVNSPLHF
TGTGCCAGCACCCTCGGACAGGTTAATTCACCCCTCCACTTT
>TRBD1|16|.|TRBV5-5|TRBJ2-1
CASRTQGSLSYNEQFF
TGTGCCAGCAGGACACAGGGGAGTTTATCCTACAATGAGCAGTTCTTC
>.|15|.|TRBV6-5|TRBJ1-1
CASLTGHLGHTEAFF
TGTGCCAGCCTTACGGGACACCTGGGGCACACTGAAGCTTTCTTT
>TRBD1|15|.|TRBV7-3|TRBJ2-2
CASSNRDRVTGELFF
TGTGCCAGCAGCAACCGGGACAGGGTGACCGGGGAGCTGTTTTTT
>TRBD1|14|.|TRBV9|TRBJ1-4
CASSVGQGNEKLFF
TGTGCCAGCAGCGTAGGACAGGGTAATGAAAAACTGTTTTTT
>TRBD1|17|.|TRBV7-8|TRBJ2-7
CASSQPRQGLLDYEQYF
TGTGCCAGCAGCCAACCCCGACAGGGGCTATTAGACTACGAGCAGTACTTC
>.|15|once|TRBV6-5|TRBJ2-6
CASRPAGSGANVLTF
TGTGCCAGCAGACCCGCGGGCTCTGGGGCCAACGTCCTGACTTTC
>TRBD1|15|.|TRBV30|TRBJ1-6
CAWSVHGQGNSPLHF
TGTGCCTGGAGTGTACACGGACAGGGTAATTCACCCCTCCACTTT
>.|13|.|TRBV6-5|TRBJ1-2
CASGIQALYGYTF
TGTGCCAGCGGAATACAGGCCCTATATGGCTACACCTTC
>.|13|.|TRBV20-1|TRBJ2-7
CSVSSGGTYEQYF
TGCAGTGTTAGTTCCGGGGGAACCTACGAGCAGTACTTC
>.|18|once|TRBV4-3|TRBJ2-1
CASSQDSPWRQANNEQFF
TGCGCCAGCAGCCAAGATAGTCCCTGGCGTCAGGCCAACAATGAGCAGTTCTTC
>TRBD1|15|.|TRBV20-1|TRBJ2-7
CSANDPGQGLYEQYF
TGCAGTGCTAATGACCCGGGACAGGGCTTGTACGAGCAGTACTTC
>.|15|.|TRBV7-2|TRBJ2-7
CASSLGYGNTYEQYF
TGTGCCAGCAGCTTAGGTTATGGTAACACCTACGAGCAGTACTTC
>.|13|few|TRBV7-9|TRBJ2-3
CASSFSGTDTQYF
TGTGCCAGCAGCTTCTCGGGGACAGATACGCAGTATTTT
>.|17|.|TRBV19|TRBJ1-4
CASSARLTASANEKLFF
TGTGCCAGTAGTGCAAGACTAACCGCCTCGGCTAATGAAAAACTGTTTTTT
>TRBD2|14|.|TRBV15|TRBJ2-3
CATSRAGGADTQYF
TGTGCCACCAGCAGAGCGGGGGGAGCAGATACGCAGTATTTT
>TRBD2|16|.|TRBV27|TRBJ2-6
CASLRLAGSGANVLTF
TGTGCCAGCCTGAGACTAGCGGGATCTGGGGCCAACGTCCTGACTTTC
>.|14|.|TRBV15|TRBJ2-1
CATTLTGEYNEQFF
TGTGCCACCACGTTAACGGGAGAATACAATGAGCAGTTCTTC
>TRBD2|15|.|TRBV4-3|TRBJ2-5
CASSQGIGEGETQYF
TGCGCCAGCAGCCAAGGAATCGGGGAGGGAGAGACCCAGTACTTC
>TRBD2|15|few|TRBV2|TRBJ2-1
CASRPAGAGYNEQFF
TGTGCCAGCAGGCCAGCGGGAGCAGGCTACAATGAGCAGTTCTTC
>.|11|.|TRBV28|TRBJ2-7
CATRRSYEQYF
TGTGCCACCAGGCGGTCCTACGAGCAGTACTTC
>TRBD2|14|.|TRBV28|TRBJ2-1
CASSLAGGTNEQFF
TGTGCCAGCAGTCTAGCGGGAGGCACCAATGAGCAGTTCTTC
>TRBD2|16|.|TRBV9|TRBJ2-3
CASSVVASGSTDTQYF
TGTGCCAGCAGCGTAGTGGCTAGCGGGAGCACAGATACGCAGTATTTT
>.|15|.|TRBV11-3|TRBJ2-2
CASSLTGLHTGELFF
TGTGCCAGCTCACTAACAGGGCTGCACACCGGGGAGCTGTTTTTT